This T cell receptor (beta chain) is drawn from a study of T-cell reconstitution after alpha-beta-depleted transplantation in children (TCRdb year 2016). Notes on the research overall: The study quantitatively tracked T-cell immune reconstitution after TCRalphabeta/CD19-depleted allogeneic hematopoietic cell transplantation in children using TCR repertoire profiling.

The cysteine opens and the phenylalanine closes a CDR3 of 16 amino acids. Left in the record is the CDR3 DNA by itself, 48 bases read in frame from the first base. In the germline V gene, CDR1 corresponds to MNHNS and CDR2 to SASEGT. V drops 5 bases and J drops 7 bases, leaving 18 bases in between. Libraries were constructed by PCR. For sequencing, an Illumina HiSeq 2500 was employed. Molecular barcoding was employed in the preparation of TCR libraries, with unique molecular identifiers being used to normalize TCRbeta repertoire quantification. TCRdb itself trimmed the public reads at Q25 with fastp, ran MiXCR and retained productive beta chains. All rows with the same CDR3 protein become a single entry with the most common DNA and genes. The sample table contains tens of thousands of distinct CDR3 sequences; only one count was recorded for about 14% of them. The ten largest clones add up to roughly 30% of the sample.

Results and caveats for the whole study, not just this receptor: Apparently early alphabetaT-cell count recovery about two months after transplant reportedly relied on only several hundred rapidly expanded clones derived from non-depleted graft cells. Over subsequent months, a decline in hyperexpanded clone frequencies was noted, and after one year, T-cell counts and TCRbeta diversity were mostly ascribed to newly produced T cells. In some patients, the high TCRbeta diversity seen at day 60 was put down to recipient T cells and intrathymic progenitors that had survived conditioning.

This specimen's treatment or condition label, per the study, means: allogeneic hematopoietic cell transplantation with graft depleted of TCRalphabeta T cells and CD19 B cells. The children who served as transplant recipients had been given grafts of TCRalphabeta/CD19-depleted allogeneic hematopoietic cells. This clonotype was observed a handful of times. This receptor's antigen is unknown. Base qualities were left out, and no much larger clone turns up one base away. Specimen: PBMCs, mostly from graft donor cells, collected 180 days after TCRalphabeta/CD19-depleted stem cell transplant. The receptor was isolated from a male patient between 2 and 10 years old who had a stem cell transplant for acute lymphoblastic leukemia, so the T cells may come from the graft donor. The chain is assembled from TRBV6-1 and TRBJ1-6; TRBD1 could be the D gene, as 5 bases match. The nucleotides are TGTGCCAGCAGTCCAACCCTGGGGGTTAAGAATTCACCCCTCCACTTT. This codes for CASSPTLGVKNSPLHF.